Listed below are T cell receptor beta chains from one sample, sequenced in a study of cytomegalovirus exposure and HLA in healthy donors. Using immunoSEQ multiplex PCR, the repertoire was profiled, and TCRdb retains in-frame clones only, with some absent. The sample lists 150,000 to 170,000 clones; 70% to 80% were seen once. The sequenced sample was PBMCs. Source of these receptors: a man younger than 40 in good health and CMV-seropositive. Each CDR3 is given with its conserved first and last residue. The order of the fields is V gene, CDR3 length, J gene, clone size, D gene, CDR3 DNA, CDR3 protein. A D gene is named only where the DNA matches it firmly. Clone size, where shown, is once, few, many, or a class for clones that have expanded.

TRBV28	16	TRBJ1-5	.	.	TGTGCCAGCTCCCGGTCTGGCACGGCGCGGGATCAGCCCCAGCATTTT	CASSRSGTARDQPQHF
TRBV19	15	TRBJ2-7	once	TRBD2	TGTGCCAGTAGTTGGACTAGCGGGAGGCCCTACGAGCAGTACTTC	CASSWTSGRPYEQYF
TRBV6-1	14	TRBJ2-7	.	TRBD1	TGTGCCAGCAGTTATGGACAGGGTGCCTACGAGCAGTACTTC	CASSYGQGAYEQYF
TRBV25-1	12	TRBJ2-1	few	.	TGTGCCAGCTCCGTCGGTCGTAATGAGCAGTTCTTC	CASSVGRNEQFF
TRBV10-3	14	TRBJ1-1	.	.	TGTGCCATCAGTGAGTCTCAGGTAACCACTGAAGCTTTCTTT	CAISESQVTTEAFF
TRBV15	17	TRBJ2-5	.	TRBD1	TGTGCCACCAGCCCTGGGACAGGGGGATTGTACCAAGAGACCCAGTACTTC	CATSPGTGGLYQETQYF
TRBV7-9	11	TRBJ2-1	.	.	TGTGCCAGCACGGGTCTACACGAGCAGTTCTTC	CASTGLHEQFF
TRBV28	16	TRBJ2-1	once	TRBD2	TGTGCCAGCAGTCCCCCTAGCGGGAACCCCTACAATGAGCAGTTCTTC	CASSPPSGNPYNEQFF
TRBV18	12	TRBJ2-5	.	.	TGTGCCAGCTCCTCCCTGCAAGAGACCCAGTACTTC	CASSSLQETQYF
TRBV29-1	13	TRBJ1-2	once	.	TGCAGCGTTGAAGGTGGAGCGGACTATGGCTACACCTTC	CSVEGGADYGYTF
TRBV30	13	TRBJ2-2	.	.	TGTGCCTGGGAGGACAGTTACGGCGGGGAGCTGTTTTTT	CAWEDSYGGELFF